These 10 T cell receptor beta chains came from one sample sequenced in a study of T cell responses to AZD1222 COVID-19 vaccine. Here immunoSEQ multiplex PCR was the method, and the copy in TCRdb shows in-frame clones only, minus some. The table has about 110,000 clones, about nine tenths seen once. Sequenced here: peripheral blood, sampled on day 0 of MenACWY control vaccination. These receptor sequences come from an adult in good health.

The chain combines TRBV11-2 with TRBJ2-1; unclear D gene. Trimming shortened V by 2 bases and J by 4 bases, and 9 bases separated the two germline ends. The CDR3 is 14 residues long. The V gene's germline CDR1 is SGHAT and CDR2 FQNNGV. CDR3 residues: CASSLMLAYNEQFF. The CDR3 DNA reads TGTGCCAGCAGCTTAATGTTGGCTTACAATGAGCAGTTCTTC.

This clone was counted once. The chain couples TRBV9 to TRBJ2-3; 14 nucleotides line up with TRBD2. The CDR3 length is 17 residues. The V gene's germline CDR1 is SGDLS and CDR2 YYNGEE. J was trimmed by 2 bases and V by 3 bases; bases with no gene match: 5. Here the CDR3 reads CASSERLAGGPTDTQYF. As DNA, the CDR3 is TGTGCCAGCAGCGAGAGACTAGCGGGGGGGCCCACAGATACGCAGTATTTT.

The count of this clone is one. V usage is TRBV7-2 and J usage is TRBJ1-6; the D gene is possibly TRBD1 (6 bases). Germline CDR1 reads SGHTA; CDR2 reads FQGNSA. The CDR3 runs 15 residues. The ends were cut back, 5 bases at V and 8 bases at J, with 16 bases in the middle. The DNA of the CDR3 is TGTGCCAGCAGCCTCGGGACACAATCATATTCACCCCTCCACTTT. Translation: CASSLGTQSYSPLHF.

This clone was picked up a small number of times. The V gene is TRBV5-6, the J gene TRBJ2-3, with D tentatively TRBD2 (5 bases). Germline-derived CDR1 and CDR2 are SGHDT and YYEEEE. With 4 bases removed from V and 4 bases from J, the gap between germline ends came to 16 bases. There are 15 residues in the CDR3. In DNA form, the CDR3 reads TGTGCCAGCAGCCCTCTTCCTATGCGGGCAGATACGCAGTATTTT. Translated, it gives CASSPLPMRADTQYF.

The rearrangement joins TRBV30 to TRBJ1-5; no clear D. From germline, CDR1 is GTSNPN and CDR2 SVGIG (reference sequence). The CDR3 has 13 amino acids. V lost 1 base to trimming and J lost 9 bases, with 13 bases between them. DNA of the CDR3: TGTGCCTGGAGTGGGCGAGGTTCGGCGCCCCAGCATTTT. It specifies CAWSGRGSAPQHF.

This rearrangement joins TRBV28 to TRBJ2-7, with 8 bases lining up with TRBD1. Germline CDR1 is MDHEN and CDR2 is SYDVKM. Trimming cost V 4 bases and J 3 bases; bases outside gene matches: 5. CDR3 size: 14 residues. DNA for the CDR3: TGTGCCAGCAGTTCCGGGACAGGTGTCTACGAGCAGTACTTC. It is translated as CASSSGTGVYEQYF.

This chain links TRBV6-2 or TRBV6-3 with TRBJ1-1, with 9 bases lining up with TRBD1. There are 14 residues in the CDR3. Germline-derived CDR1 and CDR2 are MNHEY and SVGEGT. V dropped 6 bases and J dropped 4; count of bases not matched to a gene: 6. CDR3 sequence: CASSRTGGFTEAFF. CDR3 DNA sequence: TGTGCCAGCAGCCGAACAGGGGGCTTCACTGAAGCTTTCTTT.

The genes are TRBV10-3 and TRBJ1-3; TRBD1 aligns across 7 bases. Germline V gene data show CDR1 as ENHRY and CDR2 as SYGVKD. The CDR3 runs 15 residues. The trim removed 6 bases at V and 0 bases at J, leaving 5 bases unmatched. The DNA for the CDR3 is TGTGCCATCAGCGACAGGGTGGGCTCTGGAAACACCATATATTTT. Amino acids: CAISDRVGSGNTIYF.

The gene calls are TRBV28 and TRBJ2-6; tentatively, D is TRBD1 (6 bases). The CDR3 extends over 15 amino acids. The V and J ends lost 3 bases and 2 bases respectively, with 8 bases between them. Germline CDR1 is MDHEN and CDR2 is SYDVKM. The CDR3: CASSFWGPGANVLTF. The CDR3 DNA reads TGTGCCAGCAGTTTTTGGGGGCCTGGGGCCAACGTCCTGACTTTC.

The V gene is TRBV27, the J gene TRBJ2-1, with a tentative D call TRBD1 (6 bases). The CDR3 contains 16 residues. From germline, CDR1 is MNHEY and CDR2 SMNVEV (reference sequence). V was trimmed by 6 bases and J by 0 bases, leaving 15 bases between them. The CDR3 sequence is CASRGRGRGSYNEQFF. Here the CDR3 DNA reads TGTGCCAGCAGAGGCCGAGGCAGGGGCTCCTACAATGAGCAGTTCTTC.